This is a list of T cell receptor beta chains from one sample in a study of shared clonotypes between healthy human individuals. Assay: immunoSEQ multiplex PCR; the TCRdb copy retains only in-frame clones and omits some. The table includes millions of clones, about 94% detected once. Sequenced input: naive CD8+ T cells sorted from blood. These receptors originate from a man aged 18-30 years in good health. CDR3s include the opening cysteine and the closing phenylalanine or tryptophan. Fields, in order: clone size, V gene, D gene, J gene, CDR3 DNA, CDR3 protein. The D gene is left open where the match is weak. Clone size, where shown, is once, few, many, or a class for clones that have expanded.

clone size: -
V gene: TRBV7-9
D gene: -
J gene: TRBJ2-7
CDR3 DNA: TGTGCCAGCCAATCGCTTTCGTCGTACTCCTACGAGCAGTACTTC
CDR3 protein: CASQSLSSYSYEQYF

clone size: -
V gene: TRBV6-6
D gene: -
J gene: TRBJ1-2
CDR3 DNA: TGTGCCAGCAATTCCGCCCAGGGGTTCGAGTATGGCTACACCTTC
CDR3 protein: CASNSAQGFEYGYTF

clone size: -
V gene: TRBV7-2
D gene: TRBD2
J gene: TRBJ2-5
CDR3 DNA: TGTGCCAGCAGCCCTTGGACTAGCGGGGTACAAGAGACCCAGTACTTC
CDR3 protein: CASSPWTSGVQETQYF

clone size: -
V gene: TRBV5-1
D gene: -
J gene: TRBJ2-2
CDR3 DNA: TGCGCCAGCAGCTTGGCCGGGGACCCGAACACCGGGGAGCTGTTTTTT
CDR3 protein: CASSLAGDPNTGELFF

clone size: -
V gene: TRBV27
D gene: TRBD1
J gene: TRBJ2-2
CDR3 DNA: TGTGCCAGCACGGGGGACAGGACTCCCCCCGGGGAGCTGTTTTTT
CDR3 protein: CASTGDRTPPGELFF

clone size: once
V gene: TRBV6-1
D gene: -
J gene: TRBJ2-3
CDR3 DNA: TGTGCCAGCAGTGAAGGGTTCTCTAGCACAGATACGCAGTATTTT
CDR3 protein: CASSEGFSSTDTQYF

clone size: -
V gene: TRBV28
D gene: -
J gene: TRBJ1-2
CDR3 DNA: TGTGCCAGCAGAGATTCCTATGGCTACACCTTC
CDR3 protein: CASRDSYGYTF

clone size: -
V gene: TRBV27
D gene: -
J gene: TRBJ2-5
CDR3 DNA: TGTGCCAGCAGCTCGGGACCTTTCCCGGAGACCCAGTACTTC
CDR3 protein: CASSSGPFPETQYF

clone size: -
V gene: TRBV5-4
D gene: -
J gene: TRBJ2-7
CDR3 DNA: TGTGCCAGCAGCTTGGACAGAAACTACGAGCAGTACTTC
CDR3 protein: CASSLDRNYEQYF

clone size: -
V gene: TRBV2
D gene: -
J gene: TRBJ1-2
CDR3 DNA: TGTGCCAGCAGCATTGACGGGACTTTCCGCTATGGCTACACCTTC
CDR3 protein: CASSIDGTFRYGYTF

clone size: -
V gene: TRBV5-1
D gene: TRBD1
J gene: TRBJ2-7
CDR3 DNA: TGCGCCAGCAGCTTGTATGGGACAGGGACTTATGAGCAGTACTTC
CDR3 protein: CASSLYGTGTYEQYF

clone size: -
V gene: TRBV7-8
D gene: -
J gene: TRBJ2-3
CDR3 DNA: TGTGCCAGCAGCTTAGTAGGATGGTGGGACGCCTCCACAGATACGCAGTATTTT
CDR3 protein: CASSLVGWWDASTDTQYF

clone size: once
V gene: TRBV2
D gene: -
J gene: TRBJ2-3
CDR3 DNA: TGTGCCAGCGGTGCATGGGGGGCCCCCACAGATACGCAGTATTTT
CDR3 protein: CASGAWGAPTDTQYF

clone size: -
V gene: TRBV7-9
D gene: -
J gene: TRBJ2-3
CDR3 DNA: TGTGTGGGTGGCACAGATACGCAGTATTTT
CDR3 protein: CVGGTDTQYF

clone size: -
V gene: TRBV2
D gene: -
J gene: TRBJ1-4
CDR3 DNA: TGTGCCAGCAGTGAGATCAGGGAGGGGAGTGAAAAACTGTTTTTT
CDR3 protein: CASSEIREGSEKLFF

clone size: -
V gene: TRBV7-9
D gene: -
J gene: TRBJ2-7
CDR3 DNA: TGTGCCAGCAGCTTAAGTATAGGCGAAGACGAGCAGTACTTC
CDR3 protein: CASSLSIGEDEQYF

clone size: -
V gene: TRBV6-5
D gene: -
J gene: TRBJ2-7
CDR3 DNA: TGTGCCAGCAGTTACGAGGGAGGCTACGAGCAGTACTTC
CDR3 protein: CASSYEGGYEQYF

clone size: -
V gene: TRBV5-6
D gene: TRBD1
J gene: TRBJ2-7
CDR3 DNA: TGTGCCAGCAGCTTGGATCCAGGGGGCATATACGAGCAGTACTTC
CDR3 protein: CASSLDPGGIYEQYF

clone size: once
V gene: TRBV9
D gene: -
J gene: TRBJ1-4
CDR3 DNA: TGTGCCAGCAGCCCGGGTCTGGAAGGGCACGAAAAACTGTTTTTT
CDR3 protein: CASSPGLEGHEKLFF

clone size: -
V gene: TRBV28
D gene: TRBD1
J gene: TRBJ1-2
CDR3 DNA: TGTGCCAGCAGTTTAGCCGCCGGGACAGCCTATGGCTACACCTTC
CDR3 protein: CASSLAAGTAYGYTF

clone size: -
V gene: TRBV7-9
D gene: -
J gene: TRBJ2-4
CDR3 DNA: TGTGCCAGCAGCTTAGCGCTTTTGGACATTCAGTACTTC
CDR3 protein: CASSLALLDIQYF

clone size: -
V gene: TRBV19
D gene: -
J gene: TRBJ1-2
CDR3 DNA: TGTGCCAGTAGCCAAGGCGTGACGGGGGATGGCTACACCTTC
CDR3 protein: CASSQGVTGDGYTF

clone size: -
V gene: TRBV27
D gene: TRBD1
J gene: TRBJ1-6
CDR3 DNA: TGTGCCAGCAGTTTTACAGGGGCTTATTCACCCCTCCACTTT
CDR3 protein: CASSFTGAYSPLHF

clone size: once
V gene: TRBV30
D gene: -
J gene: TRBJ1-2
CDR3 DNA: TGTGCCTGGACCCTTAACTATGGCTACACCTTC
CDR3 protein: CAWTLNYGYTF